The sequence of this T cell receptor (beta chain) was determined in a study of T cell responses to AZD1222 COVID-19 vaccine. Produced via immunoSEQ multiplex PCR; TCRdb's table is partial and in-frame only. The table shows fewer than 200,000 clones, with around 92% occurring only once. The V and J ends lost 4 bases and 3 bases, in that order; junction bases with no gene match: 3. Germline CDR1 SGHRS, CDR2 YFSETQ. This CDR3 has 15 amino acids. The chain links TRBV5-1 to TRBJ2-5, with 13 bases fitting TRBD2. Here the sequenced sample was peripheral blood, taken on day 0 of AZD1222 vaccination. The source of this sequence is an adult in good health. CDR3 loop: CASSPGTSGEETQYF. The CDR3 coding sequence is TGCGCCAGCAGCCCCGGGACTAGCGGGGAAGAGACCCAGTACTTC.